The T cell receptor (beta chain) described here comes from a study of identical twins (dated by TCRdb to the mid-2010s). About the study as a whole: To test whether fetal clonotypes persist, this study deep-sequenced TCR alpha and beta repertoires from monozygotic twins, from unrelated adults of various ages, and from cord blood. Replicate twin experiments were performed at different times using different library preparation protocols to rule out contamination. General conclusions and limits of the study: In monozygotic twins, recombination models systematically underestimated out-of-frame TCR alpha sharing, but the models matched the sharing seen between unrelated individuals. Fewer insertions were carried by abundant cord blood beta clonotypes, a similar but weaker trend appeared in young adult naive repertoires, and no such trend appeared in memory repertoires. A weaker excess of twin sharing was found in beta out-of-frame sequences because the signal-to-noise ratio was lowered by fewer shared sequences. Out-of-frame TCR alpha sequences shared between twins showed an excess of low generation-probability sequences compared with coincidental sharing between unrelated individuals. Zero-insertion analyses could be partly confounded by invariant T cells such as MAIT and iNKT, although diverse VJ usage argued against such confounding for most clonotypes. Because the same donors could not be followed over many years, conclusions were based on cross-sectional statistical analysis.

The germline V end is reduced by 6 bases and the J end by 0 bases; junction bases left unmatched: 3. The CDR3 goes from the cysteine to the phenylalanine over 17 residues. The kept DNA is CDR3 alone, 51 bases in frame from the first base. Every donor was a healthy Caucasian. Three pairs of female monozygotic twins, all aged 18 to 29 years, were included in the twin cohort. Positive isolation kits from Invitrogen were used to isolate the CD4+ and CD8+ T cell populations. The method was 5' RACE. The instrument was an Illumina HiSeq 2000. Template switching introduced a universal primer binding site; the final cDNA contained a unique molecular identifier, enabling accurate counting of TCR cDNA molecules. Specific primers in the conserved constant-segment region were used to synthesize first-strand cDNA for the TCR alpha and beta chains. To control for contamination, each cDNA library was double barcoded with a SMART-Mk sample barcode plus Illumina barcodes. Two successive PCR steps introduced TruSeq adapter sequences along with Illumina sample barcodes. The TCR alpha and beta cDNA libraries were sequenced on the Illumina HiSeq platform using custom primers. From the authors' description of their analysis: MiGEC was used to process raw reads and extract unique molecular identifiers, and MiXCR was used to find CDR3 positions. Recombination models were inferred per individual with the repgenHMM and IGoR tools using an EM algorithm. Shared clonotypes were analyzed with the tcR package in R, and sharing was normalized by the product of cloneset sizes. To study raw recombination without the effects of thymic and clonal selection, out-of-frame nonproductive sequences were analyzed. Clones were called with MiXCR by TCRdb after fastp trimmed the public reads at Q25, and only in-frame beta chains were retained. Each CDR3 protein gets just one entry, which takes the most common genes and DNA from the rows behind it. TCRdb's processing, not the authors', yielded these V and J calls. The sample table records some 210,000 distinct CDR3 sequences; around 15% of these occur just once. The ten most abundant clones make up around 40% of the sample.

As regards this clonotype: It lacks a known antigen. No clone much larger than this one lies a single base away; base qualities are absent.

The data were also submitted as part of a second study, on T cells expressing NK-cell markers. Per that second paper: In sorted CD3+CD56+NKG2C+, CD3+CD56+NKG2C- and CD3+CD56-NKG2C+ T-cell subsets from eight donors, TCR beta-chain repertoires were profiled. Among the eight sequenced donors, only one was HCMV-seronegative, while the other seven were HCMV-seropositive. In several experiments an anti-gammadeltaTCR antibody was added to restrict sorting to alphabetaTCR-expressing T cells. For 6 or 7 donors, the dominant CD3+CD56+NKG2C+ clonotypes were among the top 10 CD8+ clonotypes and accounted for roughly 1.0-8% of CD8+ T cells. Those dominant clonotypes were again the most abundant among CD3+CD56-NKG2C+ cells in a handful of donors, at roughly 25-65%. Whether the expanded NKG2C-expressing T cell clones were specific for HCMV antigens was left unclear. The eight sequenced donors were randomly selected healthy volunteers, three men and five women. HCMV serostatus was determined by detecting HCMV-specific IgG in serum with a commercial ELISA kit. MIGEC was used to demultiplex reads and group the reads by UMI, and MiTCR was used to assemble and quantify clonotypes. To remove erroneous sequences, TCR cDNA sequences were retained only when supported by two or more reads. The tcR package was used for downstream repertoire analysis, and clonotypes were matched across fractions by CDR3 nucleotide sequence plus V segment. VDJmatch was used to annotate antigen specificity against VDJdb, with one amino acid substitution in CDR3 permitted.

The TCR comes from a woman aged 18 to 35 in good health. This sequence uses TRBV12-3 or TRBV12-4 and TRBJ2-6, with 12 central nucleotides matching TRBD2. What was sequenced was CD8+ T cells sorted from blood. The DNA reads TGTGCCAGCAGCCAGACTAGCGGGGGCTCTGGGGCCAACGTCCTGACTTTC. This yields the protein CASSQTSGGSGANVLTF.